The clone carrying this TCR beta chain was seen only once. V shed 4 bases and J shed 8 bases, with 12 bases lying between them. The CDR3 has 13 amino acids. Germline loops: CDR1 SGDLS, CDR2 YYNGEE. The sample is drawn from a study of control samples from healthy donors and cancer patients. The table came from immunoSEQ multiplex PCR; TCRdb's copy has only in-frame clones and leaves some out. The table shows around 250,000 clones, with about 80% occurring only once. The TCR originated in a woman aged 60-70 years with lung cancer. The sample taken for sequencing was PBMCs. The J gene is TRBJ1-4, the V gene TRBV9; D is unclear. The CDR3 coding sequence is TGTGCCAGCAGCCCTCCCGTAGGAGAAAAACTGTTTTTT. Encoded protein: CASSPPVGEKLFF. The full variable domain, in which reference TRBV9 and TRBJ1-4 provide the parts outside the CDR3, is DSGVTQTPKHLITATGQRVTLRCSPRSGDLSVYWYQQSLDQGLQFLIQYYNGEERAKGNILERFSAQQFPDLHSELNLSSLELGDSALYFCASSPPVGEKLFFGSGTQLSVL.